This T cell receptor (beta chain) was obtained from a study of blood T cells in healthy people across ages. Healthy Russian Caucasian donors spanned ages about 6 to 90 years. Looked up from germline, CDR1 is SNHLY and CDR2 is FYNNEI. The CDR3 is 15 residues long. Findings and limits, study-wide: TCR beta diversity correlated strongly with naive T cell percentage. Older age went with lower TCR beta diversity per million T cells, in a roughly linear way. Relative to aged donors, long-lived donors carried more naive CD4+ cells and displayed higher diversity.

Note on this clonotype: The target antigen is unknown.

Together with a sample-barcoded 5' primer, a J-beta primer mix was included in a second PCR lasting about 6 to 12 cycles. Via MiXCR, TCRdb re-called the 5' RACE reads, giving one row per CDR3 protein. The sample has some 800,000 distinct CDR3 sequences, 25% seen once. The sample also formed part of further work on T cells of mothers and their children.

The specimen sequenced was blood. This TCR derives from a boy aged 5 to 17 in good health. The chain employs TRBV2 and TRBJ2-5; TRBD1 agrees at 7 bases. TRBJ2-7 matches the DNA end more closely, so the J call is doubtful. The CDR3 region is CASSGLTGISYEQYF. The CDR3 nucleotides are TGTGCCAGCAGTGGCCTGACAGGGATCTCCTACGAGCAGTACTTC.